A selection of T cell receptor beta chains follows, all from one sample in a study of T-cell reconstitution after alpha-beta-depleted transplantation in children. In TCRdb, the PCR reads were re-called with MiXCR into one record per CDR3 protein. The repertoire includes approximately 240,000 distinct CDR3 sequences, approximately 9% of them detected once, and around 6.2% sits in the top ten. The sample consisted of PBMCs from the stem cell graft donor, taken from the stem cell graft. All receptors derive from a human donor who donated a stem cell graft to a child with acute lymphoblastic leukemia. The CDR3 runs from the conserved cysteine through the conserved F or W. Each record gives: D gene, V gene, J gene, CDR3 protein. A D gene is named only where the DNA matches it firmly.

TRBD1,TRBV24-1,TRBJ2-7,CATRDRVGGEQYF
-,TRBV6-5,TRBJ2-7,CASSYDWAGNSYEQYF
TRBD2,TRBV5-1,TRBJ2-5,CASSSLLAGGFETQYF
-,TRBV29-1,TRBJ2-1,CSVEGGVGSYNEQFF
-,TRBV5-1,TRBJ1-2,CASSLATTQGPGYTF
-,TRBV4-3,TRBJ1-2,CASSQGDTMGGGGYTF
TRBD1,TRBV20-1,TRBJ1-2,CSARDPGTGNYGYTF
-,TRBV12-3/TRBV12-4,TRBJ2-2,CASSWVVTGELFF
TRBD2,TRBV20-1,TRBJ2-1,CSARRGGPQFNEQFF
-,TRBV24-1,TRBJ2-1,CATGGALGNEQFF
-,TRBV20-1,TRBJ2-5,CSANALGGETQYF
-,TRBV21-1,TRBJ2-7,CASSKCDRSFYEQYF
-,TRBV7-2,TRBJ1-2,CASSTRTTGYTF